The rows below give T cell receptor beta chains drawn from one sample of a study of T-cell reconstitution after alpha-beta-depleted transplantation in children. TCRdb ran MiXCR on the PCR reads and lists one entry per CDR3 protein. The repertoire holds roughly 100,000 distinct CDR3 sequences, more than 7% seen once, with approximately 7% in the top ten. Sequencing used PBMCs from the stem cell graft donor, obtained from the stem cell graft. The receptors derive from a human donor who donated a stem cell graft to a child with congenital amegakaryocytic thrombocytopenia. Each CDR3 is given with its conserved first and last residue.

TRBV5-6,TRBJ1-6,CASSLGTGSINSPLHF
TRBV4-3,TRBJ2-7,CASSQGRGHTYEQYF
TRBV20-1,TRBJ2-7,CSAGAAYEQYF
TRBV12-3/TRBV12-4,TRBJ1-6,CASSLGGNSPLHF
TRBV5-6,TRBJ1-2,CASSHGWRGFDYGYTF
TRBV12-3/TRBV12-4,TRBJ2-1,CASSRLLRDEQFF
TRBV15,TRBJ2-1,CATSRTKTGGVYNEQFF
TRBV5-1,TRBJ2-1,CASRPGQGAVNEQFF
TRBV6-5,TRBJ1-2,CASRPEEVVLSSYGYTF
TRBV7-2,TRBJ2-5,CASSLAGWETQYF
TRBV27,TRBJ2-1,CASSFLEGGDEQFF
TRBV7-2,TRBJ2-5,CASSLSYRQETQYF
TRBV19,TRBJ2-2,CASTTLGAWGTGELFF
TRBV27,TRBJ2-7,CASSLRLGYEQYF
TRBV7-8,TRBJ2-2,CASSLAGGAANTGELFF
TRBV20-1,TRBJ2-7,CSAQRGGDTREQYF
TRBV29-1,TRBJ2-2,CSVERGDTGELFF
TRBV20-1,TRBJ1-3,CSAEGTGSGNTIYF
TRBV12-3/TRBV12-4,TRBJ2-1,CASRPPPRLAGKAYNEQFF
TRBV5-6,TRBJ2-5,CASSLDRWGEPQETQYF
TRBV27,TRBJ1-1,CASSSLLTSMNTEAFF
TRBV7-6,TRBJ2-7,CASSLGAELSYEQYF
TRBV5-1,TRBJ2-1,CASRAGYENEQFF
TRBV19,TRBJ2-2,CASSSGTGFVGELFF
TRBV7-3,TRBJ2-1,CASSRARGTNEQFF
TRBV4-1,TRBJ1-2,CASSRLPGTGDGYTF
TRBV5-5,TRBJ2-6,CASSLEGAGANVLTF
TRBV7-2,TRBJ2-1,CASSLIQGNYNEQFF
TRBV11-2,TRBJ1-2,CASSSIRGRTGFYTF
TRBV5-5,TRBJ1-6,CASSYGQGNSPLHF
TRBV28,TRBJ1-1,CASSLLRGWTEAFF
TRBV5-1,TRBJ2-1,CASSLTTPNSEQFF
TRBV7-2,TRBJ2-7,CASSRTSGTHEQYF